Listed below are T cell receptor beta chains from one sample, sequenced in a study of T-cell memory formation after mild COVID-19. TCRdb reanalysed the 5' RACE reads using MiXCR and keeps one entry per CDR3 protein. Of 92,000 or so distinct CDR3 sequences in the sample, around an eighth were seen once. Sequencing was carried out using PBMCs or a T cell subset sorted from them (not recorded which). Source of these receptors: an adult woman who had mild COVID-19 (a few samples of this study predate the infection). Cell type and time point are not known. The CDR3 runs from the conserved cysteine through the conserved F or W. D genes are given only for firm matches. Clone size is stated in some rows and not others, as once, few, many or a class when expanded.

>TRBV5-6|TRBJ2-1|-|few
CASSLGGPPSSYNEQFF
TGTGCCAGCAGCTTGGGAGGGCCCCCTAGCTCCTACAATGAGCAGTTCTTC
>TRBV6-5|TRBJ2-7|-|-
CASSYSKGLTGDEQYF
TGTGCCAGCAGTTACTCCAAGGGCCTAACGGGAGACGAGCAGTACTTC
>TRBV6-5|TRBJ2-2|-|-
CASCKRGTNTGELFF
TGTGCCAGCTGCAAGAGGGGGACGAACACCGGGGAGCTGTTTTTT
>TRBV12-3/TRBV12-4|TRBJ2-1|-|-
CASSPVSGNEQFF
TGTGCCAGCAGTCCCGTTTCGGGCAATGAGCAGTTCTTC
>TRBV6-1|TRBJ1-2|-|few
CASSPTRPLQGRLPQNGYTF
TGTGCCAGCAGTCCCACCCGGCCTTTACAGGGAAGGTTACCACAAAATGGCTACACCTTC
>TRBV3-1|TRBJ2-1|-|few
CASSQGGPSNEQFF
TGTGCCAGCAGCCAAGGGGGACCGTCCAATGAGCAGTTCTTC
>TRBV5-1|TRBJ2-7|-|-
CASSPRHRSTYEQYF
TGCGCCAGCAGCCCGAGGCACAGGTCGACCTACGAGCAGTACTTC
>TRBV12-5|TRBJ1-1|-|-
CASGSHQMNGTAFF
TGTGCTAGTGGTTCACACCAAATGAACGGGACCGCTTTCTTT
>TRBV24-1|TRBJ2-2|-|few
CATSDLLTNTGELFF
TGTGCCACCAGTGATTTGCTTACGAACACCGGGGAGCTGTTTTTT
>TRBV29-1|TRBJ1-1|-|-
CSVDIQGRNTEAFF
TGCAGCGTTGATATCCAGGGAAGGAACACTGAAGCTTTCTTT
>TRBV24-1|TRBJ2-1|-|-
CATRAGELNEQFF
TGTGCCACCAGGGCAGGGGAATTGAATGAGCAGTTCTTC
>TRBV7-9|TRBJ2-7|TRBD1|many
CASSLVRGRSSYEQYF
TGTGCCAGCAGCTTAGTTAGGGGGCGAAGCTCCTACGAGCAGTACTTC
>TRBV12-3/TRBV12-4|TRBJ2-5|TRBD2|-
CASSFVSGVPEETQYF
TGTGCCAGCAGTTTCGTCAGCGGGGTCCCGGAAGAGACCCAGTACTTC
>TRBV11-3|TRBJ2-3|-|few
CASRKEGGITDTQYF
TGTGCCAGCAGAAAAGAGGGCGGCATCACAGATACGCAGTATTTT
>TRBV18|TRBJ2-1|TRBD2|-
CASSGGSGRINEQFF
TGTGCCAGCTCCGGGGGAAGCGGGAGGATAAATGAGCAGTTCTTC
>TRBV7-6|TRBJ2-1|-|few
CASSRAGAYNEQFF
TGTGCCAGCAGTAGAGCAGGAGCCTACAATGAGCAGTTCTTC
>TRBV5-1|TRBJ2-1|TRBD2|few
CASSPLLAGSDNEQFF
TGCGCCAGCAGCCCCCTACTAGCGGGAAGTGACAATGAGCAGTTCTTC
>TRBV29-1|TRBJ2-1|TRBD2|few
CSVAGSGGAYYNEQFF
TGCAGCGTTGCGGGTAGCGGGGGGGCTTATTACAATGAGCAGTTCTTC
>TRBV4-2|TRBJ2-7|-|-
CASSQERAASSYEQYF
TGTGCCAGCAGCCAAGAAAGGGCAGCGAGCTCCTACGAGCAGTACTTC
>TRBV20-1|TRBJ2-1|-|many
CSAGVGLDYNEQFF
TGCAGTGCCGGGGTCGGCCTAGATTACAATGAGCAGTTCTTC
>TRBV5-1|TRBJ2-1|TRBD2|-
CASSLAGTSGRVDEQFF
TGCGCCAGCAGCTTGGCTGGGACTAGCGGGAGGGTAGATGAGCAGTTCTTC
>TRBV24-1|TRBJ2-3|-|-
CATSDLEGETDTQYF
TGTGCCACCAGTGATTTGGAAGGGGAAACAGATACGCAGTATTTT
>TRBV15|TRBJ1-2|-|few
CATSGQPARGYTF
TGTGCCACCAGCGGACAGCCGGCTAGGGGCTACACCTTC
>TRBV12-3/TRBV12-4|TRBJ2-5|-|few
CASSLGGRGQHLPETQYF
TGTGCCAGCAGTTTAGGGGGGAGGGGACAGCACTTACCGGAGACCCAGTACTTC
>TRBV29-1|TRBJ2-1|TRBD2|-
CSVGRLAGLNNEQFF
TGCAGCGTTGGCCGACTAGCGGGACTGAACAATGAGCAGTTCTTC
>TRBV7-8|TRBJ2-6|-|few
CASSLAYDSGANVLTF
TGTGCCAGCAGCTTAGCTTACGACTCTGGGGCCAACGTCCTGACTTTC
>TRBV7-8|TRBJ2-5|-|-
CASINGQGGETQYF
TGTGCCAGCATCAATGGGCAGGGTGGAGAGACCCAGTACTTC
>TRBV20-1|TRBJ2-3|TRBD2|few
CSARTSGGTGTDTQYF
TGCAGTGCTCGAACTAGCGGGGGTACGGGCACAGATACGCAGTATTTT
>TRBV12-3/TRBV12-4|TRBJ2-7|TRBD2|-
CASSWRTGGSYEQYF
TGTGCCAGCAGCTGGCGGACGGGAGGGTCCTACGAGCAGTACTTC
>TRBV5-4|TRBJ2-1|-|few
CASSLRQAMDNEQFF
TGTGCCAGCAGCTTGAGACAGGCCATGGACAATGAGCAGTTCTTC
>TRBV10-3|TRBJ2-7|TRBD2|many
CAISEASGNPEQYF
TGTGCCATCAGTGAGGCTAGCGGGAACCCGGAGCAGTACTTC
>TRBV11-2|TRBJ2-3|TRBD2|once
CASSFGGSSADTQYF
TGTGCCAGCAGCTTCGGCGGGAGCTCCGCAGATACGCAGTATTTT
>TRBV20-1|TRBJ1-1|-|-
CSAFGRAGAFF
TGCAGTGCATTTGGACGGGCAGGAGCTTTCTTT
>TRBV4-3|TRBJ1-3|-|few
CASSQDLSPGRGRNTIYF
TGCGCCAGCAGCCAAGATCTTTCTCCGGGCAGGGGCAGAAACACCATATATTTT
>TRBV6-1|TRBJ2-7|-|-
CASSAGQRSYEQYF
TGTGCCAGCAGTGCCGGACAACGCTCCTACGAGCAGTACTTC
>TRBV5-1|TRBJ1-2|TRBD1|few
CASSLAGDRGRHGYTF
TGCGCCAGCAGCTTGGCCGGGGACAGGGGAAGGCATGGCTACACCTTC
>TRBV4-1|TRBJ1-5|TRBD1|-
CASSQDRQGDQPQHF
TGCGCCAGCAGCCAAGATAGACAGGGTGATCAGCCCCAGCATTTT
>TRBV4-1|TRBJ2-1|-|few
CASSLLGREQFF
TGCGCCAGCAGCCTTCTCGGGCGGGAGCAGTTCTTC
>TRBV5-5|TRBJ1-2|TRBD1|-
CASSFGQGSHYGYTF
TGTGCCAGCAGCTTCGGACAGGGTAGTCACTATGGCTACACCTTC
>TRBV7-9|TRBJ2-1|-|-
CAAGTSHNEQFF
TGTGCGGCAGGAACATCCCACAATGAGCAGTTCTTC
>TRBV29-1|TRBJ2-2|-|-
CSVESTGELFF
TGCAGCGTTGAGAGCACCGGGGAGCTGTTTTTT
>TRBV13|TRBJ2-7|TRBD2|-
CASSSHIAGGDEQYF
TGTGCCAGCAGCTCCCATATAGCGGGAGGGGACGAGCAGTACTTC
>TRBV14|TRBJ2-1|-|few
CASSQGFSYNEQFF
TGTGCCAGCAGCCAGGGGTTCTCCTACAATGAGCAGTTCTTC
>TRBV12-5|TRBJ2-1|TRBD2|-
CASDTLLAASYNEQFF
TGTGCTAGTGATACCCTACTAGCGGCTTCCTACAATGAGCAGTTCTTC
>TRBV4-3|TRBJ2-3|-|few
CASSPRWSTDTQYF
TGCGCCAGCAGCCCGAGGTGGAGCACAGATACGCAGTATTTT
>TRBV25-1|TRBJ2-1|-|-
CASSEGLFDEQFF
TGTGCCAGCAGTGAGGGACTTTTTGATGAGCAGTTCTTC
>TRBV7-6|TRBJ1-1|-|-
CASRPGAMNTEAFF
TGTGCCAGCCGACCCGGGGCCATGAACACTGAAGCTTTCTTT
>TRBV4-3|TRBJ1-4|-|-
CASSQDYGAANEKLFF
TGCGCCAGCAGCCAAGACTACGGGGCGGCTAATGAAAAACTGTTTTTT
>TRBV5-1|TRBJ1-1|TRBD1|few
CASSPGTGGENTEAFF
TGCGCCAGCAGCCCCGGGACAGGGGGTGAGAACACTGAAGCTTTCTTT
>TRBV29-1|TRBJ2-1|-|-
CSVDRYSGEQFF
TGCAGCGTTGACAGGTACTCAGGTGAGCAGTTCTTC
>TRBV4-2|TRBJ2-5|TRBD2|many
CASSQVRSGSAAGETQYF
TGTGCCAGCAGCCAAGTCCGTAGCGGGAGCGCGGCAGGAGAGACCCAGTACTTC
>TRBV19|TRBJ1-5|TRBD1|-
CATRTPRGLGNQPQHF
TGTGCCACACGTACCCCGAGGGGGCTCGGCAATCAGCCCCAGCATTTT
>TRBV7-6|TRBJ2-5|TRBD2|many
CASSLLAGQETQYF
TGTGCCAGCAGCTTACTAGCGGGGCAAGAGACCCAGTACTTC
>TRBV24-1|TRBJ2-3|-|-
CATSDSLHTQYF
TGTGCCACCAGTGATTCCCTCCATACGCAGTATTTT